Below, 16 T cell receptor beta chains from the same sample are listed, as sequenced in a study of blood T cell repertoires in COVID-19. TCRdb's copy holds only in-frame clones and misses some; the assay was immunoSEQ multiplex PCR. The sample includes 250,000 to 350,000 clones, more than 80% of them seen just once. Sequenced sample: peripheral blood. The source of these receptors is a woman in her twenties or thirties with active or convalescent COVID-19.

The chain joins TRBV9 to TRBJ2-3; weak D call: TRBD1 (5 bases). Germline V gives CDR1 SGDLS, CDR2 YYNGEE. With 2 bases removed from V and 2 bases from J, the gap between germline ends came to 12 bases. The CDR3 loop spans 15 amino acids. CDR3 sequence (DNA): TGTGCCAGCAGCGTTACAGGAAGCCTCACAGATACGCAGTATTTT. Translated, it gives CASSVTGSLTDTQYF.

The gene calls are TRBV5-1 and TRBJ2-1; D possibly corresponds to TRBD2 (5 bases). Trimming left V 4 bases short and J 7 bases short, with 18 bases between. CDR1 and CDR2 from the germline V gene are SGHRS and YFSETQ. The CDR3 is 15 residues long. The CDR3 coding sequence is TGCGCCAGCAGCAAGGCACCGGGATCAATAAATGAGCAGTTCTTC. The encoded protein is CASSKAPGSINEQFF.

The CDR3: CASSSTSGGESYEQYF. The CDR3 DNA reads TGTGCCAGCAGCTCAACTAGCGGGGGGGAAAGCTACGAGCAGTACTTC. This sequence joins TRBV7-2 and TRBJ2-7; 13 nucleotides align to TRBD2. V was pared by 4 bases and J by 3 bases, with 6 bases of the junction left unmatched. Per the germline V gene, CDR1 is SGHTA and CDR2 is FQGNSA. This CDR3 is built from 16 residues.

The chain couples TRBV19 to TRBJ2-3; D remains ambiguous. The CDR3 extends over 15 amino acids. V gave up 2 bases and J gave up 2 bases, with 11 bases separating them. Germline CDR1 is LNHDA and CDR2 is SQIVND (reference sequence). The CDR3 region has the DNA TGTGCCAGTAGTATATTAGGCGGATACACAGATACGCAGTATTTT. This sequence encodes CASSILGGYTDTQYF.

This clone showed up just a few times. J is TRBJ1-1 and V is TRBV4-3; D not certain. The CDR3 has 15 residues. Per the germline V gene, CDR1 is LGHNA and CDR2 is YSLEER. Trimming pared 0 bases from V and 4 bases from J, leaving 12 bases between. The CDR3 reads CASSQDLGRVTEAFF. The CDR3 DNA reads TGCGCCAGCAGCCAAGATTTGGGGAGAGTCACTGAAGCTTTCTTT.

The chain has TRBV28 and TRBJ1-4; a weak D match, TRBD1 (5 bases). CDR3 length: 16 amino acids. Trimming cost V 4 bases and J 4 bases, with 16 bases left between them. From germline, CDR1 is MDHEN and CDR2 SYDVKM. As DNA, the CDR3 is TGTGCCAGCAGTTCCCCTGACAGTACGGGTAATGAAAAACTGTTTTTT. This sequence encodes CASSSPDSTGNEKLFF.

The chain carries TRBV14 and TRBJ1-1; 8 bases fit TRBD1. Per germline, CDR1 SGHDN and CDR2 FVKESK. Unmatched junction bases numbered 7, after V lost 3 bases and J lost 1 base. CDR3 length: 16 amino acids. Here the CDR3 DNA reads TGTGCCAGCAGCCAGAGGACAGGGATGGAGAACACTGAAGCTTTCTTT. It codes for CASSQRTGMENTEAFF.

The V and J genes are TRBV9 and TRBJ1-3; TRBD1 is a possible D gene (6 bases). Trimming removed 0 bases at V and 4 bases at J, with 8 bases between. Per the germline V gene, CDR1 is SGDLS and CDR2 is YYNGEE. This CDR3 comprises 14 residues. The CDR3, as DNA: TGTGCCAGCAGCGTAGGGCAGGGGGGAAACACCATATATTTT. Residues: CASSVGQGGNTIYF.

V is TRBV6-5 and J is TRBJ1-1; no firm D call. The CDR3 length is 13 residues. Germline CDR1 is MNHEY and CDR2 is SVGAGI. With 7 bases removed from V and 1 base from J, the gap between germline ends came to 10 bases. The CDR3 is CASKVNRNTEAFF. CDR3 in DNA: TGTGCCAGCAAAGTTAACAGGAACACTGAAGCTTTCTTT.

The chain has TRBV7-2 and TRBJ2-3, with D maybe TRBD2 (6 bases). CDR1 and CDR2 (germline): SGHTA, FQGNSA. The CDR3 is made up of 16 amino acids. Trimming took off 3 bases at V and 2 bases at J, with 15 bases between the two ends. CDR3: CASSLGLLPPTDTQYF. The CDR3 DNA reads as TGTGCCAGCAGCTTGGGACTTCTCCCCCCCACAGATACGCAGTATTTT. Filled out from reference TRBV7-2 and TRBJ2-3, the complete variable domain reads GAGVSQSPSNKVTEKGKDVELRCDPISGHTALYWYRQSLGQGLEFLIYFQGNSAPDKSGLPSDRFSAERTGGSVSTLTIQRTQQEDSAVYLCASSLGLLPPTDTQYFGPGTRLTVL.

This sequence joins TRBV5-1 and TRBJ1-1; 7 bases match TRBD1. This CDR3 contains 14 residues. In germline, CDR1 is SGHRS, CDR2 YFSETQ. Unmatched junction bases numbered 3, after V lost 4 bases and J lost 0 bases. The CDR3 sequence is CASSPGTVNTEAFF. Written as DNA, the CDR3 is TGCGCCAGCAGCCCCGGGACAGTGAACACTGAAGCTTTCTTT.

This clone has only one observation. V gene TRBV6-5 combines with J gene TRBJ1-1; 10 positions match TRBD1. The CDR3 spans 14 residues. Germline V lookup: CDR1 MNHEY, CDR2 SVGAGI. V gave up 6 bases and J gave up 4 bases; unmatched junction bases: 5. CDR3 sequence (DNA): TGTGCCAGCAGCCAGGACAGGGGGATCACTGAAGCTTTCTTT. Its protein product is CASSQDRGITEAFF.

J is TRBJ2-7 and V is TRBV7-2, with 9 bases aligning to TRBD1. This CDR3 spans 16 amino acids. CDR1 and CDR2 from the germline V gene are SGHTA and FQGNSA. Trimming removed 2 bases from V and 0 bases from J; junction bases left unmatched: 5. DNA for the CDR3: TGTGCCAGCAGCTTAACAGGGGGCTTATCCTCCTACGAGCAGTACTTC. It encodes CASSLTGGLSSYEQYF.

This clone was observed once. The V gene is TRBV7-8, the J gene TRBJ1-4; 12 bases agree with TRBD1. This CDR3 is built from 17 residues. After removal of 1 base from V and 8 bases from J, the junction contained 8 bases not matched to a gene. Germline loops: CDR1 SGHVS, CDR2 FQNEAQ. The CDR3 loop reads CASSLGVPGTGGEKLFF. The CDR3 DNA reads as TGTGCCAGCAGCTTAGGGGTCCCCGGGACAGGGGGCGAAAAACTGTTTTTT.

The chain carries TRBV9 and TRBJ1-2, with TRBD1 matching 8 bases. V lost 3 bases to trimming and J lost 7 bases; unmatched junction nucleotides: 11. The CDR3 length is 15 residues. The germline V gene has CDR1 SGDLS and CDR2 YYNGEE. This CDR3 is CASSAQQGGGIGYTF. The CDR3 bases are TGTGCCAGCAGCGCCCAACAGGGGGGTGGGATTGGCTACACCTTC. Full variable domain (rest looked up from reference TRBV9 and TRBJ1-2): DSGVTQTPKHLITATGQRVTLRCSPRSGDLSVYWYQQSLDQGLQFLIQYYNGEERAKGNILERFSAQQFPDLHSELNLSSLELGDSALYFCASSAQQGGGIGYTFGSGTRLTVV.

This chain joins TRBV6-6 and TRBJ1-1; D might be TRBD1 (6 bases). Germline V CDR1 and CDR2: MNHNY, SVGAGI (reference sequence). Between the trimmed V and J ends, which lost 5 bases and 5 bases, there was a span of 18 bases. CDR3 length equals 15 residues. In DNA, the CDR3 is TGTGCCAGCAGTACTCGACAGGCCGAAGGGACTGAAGCTTTCTTT. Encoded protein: CASSTRQAEGTEAFF.